Sequencing of this T cell receptor beta chain was carried out in a study of T cells after yellow fever vaccination. The CDR3 runs 15 residues. V was cut by 2 bases and J by 0 bases, with 8 bases left in between. Points from the study as a whole: Weaker overall was a secondary response that nonetheless peaked faster, on day 5 versus 15. Booster samples showed a return of most primary-vaccination clones (around 96% CD4, approximately 88% CD8). FACS-sorted repertoires might harbor abundant contaminating clonotypes from the bulk population.

Template switching with 5'RACE generated the TCR cDNA and added a universal primer site and UMIs. MiXCR was run by TCRdb on the 5' RACE reads, yielding one entry per CDR3 protein. In the table there are 80,000 to 100,000 distinct CDR3 sequences, under 9% of which are singletons. This clonotype has more than one count but fewer than ten. Material: CD8+ T cells not binding an NS4B(214-222) dextramer, sorted from PBMCs, obtained about 2 weeks after the first yellow fever vaccination. V gene TRBV12-3 or TRBV12-4 combines with J gene TRBJ1-3; the D is unclear. The TCR was taken from a young man who received the YFV17D yellow fever vaccine. CDR3 sequence reads: CASSLSLTSGNTIYF. The CDR3 nucleotides are TGTGCCAGCAGTTTATCCCTTACCTCTGGAAACACCATATATTTT.